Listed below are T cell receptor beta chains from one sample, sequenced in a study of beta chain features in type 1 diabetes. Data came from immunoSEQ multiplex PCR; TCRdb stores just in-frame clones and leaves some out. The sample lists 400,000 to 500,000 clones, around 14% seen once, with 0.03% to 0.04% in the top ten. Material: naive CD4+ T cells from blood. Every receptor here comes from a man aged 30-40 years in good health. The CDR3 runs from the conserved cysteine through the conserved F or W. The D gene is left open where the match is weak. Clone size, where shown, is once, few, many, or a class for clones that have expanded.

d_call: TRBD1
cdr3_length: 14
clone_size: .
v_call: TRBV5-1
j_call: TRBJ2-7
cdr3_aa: CASSLGQGANEQYF
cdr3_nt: TGCGCCAGCAGCTTAGGACAGGGGGCGAACGAGCAGTACTTC

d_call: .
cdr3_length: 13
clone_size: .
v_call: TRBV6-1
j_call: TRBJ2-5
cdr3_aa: CASSDVGRETQYF
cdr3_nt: TGTGCCAGCAGTGACGTGGGGAGAGAGACCCAGTACTTC

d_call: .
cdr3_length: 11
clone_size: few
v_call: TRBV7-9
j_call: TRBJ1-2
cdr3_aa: CASSLQSGYTF
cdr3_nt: TGTGCCAGCAGCTTACAGAGCGGCTACACCTTC

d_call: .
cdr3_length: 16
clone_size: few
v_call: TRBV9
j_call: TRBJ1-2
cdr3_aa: CASSVDARGWDYGYTF
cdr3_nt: TGTGCCAGCAGCGTAGACGCGCGGGGGTGGGACTATGGCTACACCTTC

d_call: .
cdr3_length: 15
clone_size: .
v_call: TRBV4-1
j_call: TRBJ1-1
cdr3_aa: CASSQVLTTSPEAFF
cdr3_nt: TGCGCCAGCAGCCAAGTACTTACGACTTCCCCTGAAGCTTTCTTT

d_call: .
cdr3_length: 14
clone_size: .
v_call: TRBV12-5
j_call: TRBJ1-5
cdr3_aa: CASGQGRGNQPQHF
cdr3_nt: TGTGCTAGTGGTCAGGGTAGGGGCAATCAGCCCCAGCATTTT

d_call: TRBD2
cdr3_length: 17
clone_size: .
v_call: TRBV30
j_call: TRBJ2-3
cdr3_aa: CAWSHPGLAGGPDTQYF
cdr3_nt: TGTGCCTGGAGCCACCCGGGACTAGCGGGAGGCCCCGATACGCAGTATTTT

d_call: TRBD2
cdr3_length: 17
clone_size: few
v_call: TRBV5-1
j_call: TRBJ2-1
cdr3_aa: CASSLAPSGTSLNEQFF
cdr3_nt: TGCGCCAGCAGCTTGGCACCTAGCGGTACCTCCCTCAATGAGCAGTTCTTC

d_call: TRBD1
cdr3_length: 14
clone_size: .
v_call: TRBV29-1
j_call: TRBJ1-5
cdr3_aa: CSVQDGTAGQPQHF
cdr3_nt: TGCAGCGTTCAAGACGGGACAGCCGGCCAGCCCCAGCATTTT

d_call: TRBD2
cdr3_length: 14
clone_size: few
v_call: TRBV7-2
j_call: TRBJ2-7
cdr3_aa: CASSFGTTPYEQYF
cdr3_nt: TGTGCCAGCAGCTTTGGGACTACCCCCTACGAGCAGTACTTC

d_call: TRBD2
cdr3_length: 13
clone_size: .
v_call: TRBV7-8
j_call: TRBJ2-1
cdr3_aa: CASSLGTSLWQFF
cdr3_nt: TGTGCCAGCAGCTTAGGGACTAGCCTATGGCAGTTCTTC

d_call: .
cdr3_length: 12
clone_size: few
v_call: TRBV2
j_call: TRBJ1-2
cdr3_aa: CASSEADSGYTF
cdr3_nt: TGTGCCAGCAGTGAAGCAGATAGTGGCTACACCTTC

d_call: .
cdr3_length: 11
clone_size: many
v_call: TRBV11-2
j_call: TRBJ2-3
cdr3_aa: CASSLADTQYF
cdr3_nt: TGTGCCAGCAGCTTAGCAGATACGCAGTATTTT

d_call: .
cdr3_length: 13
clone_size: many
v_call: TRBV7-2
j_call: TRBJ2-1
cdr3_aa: CASSFGRPNEQFF
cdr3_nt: TGTGCCAGCAGCTTCGGAAGGCCCAATGAGCAGTTCTTC

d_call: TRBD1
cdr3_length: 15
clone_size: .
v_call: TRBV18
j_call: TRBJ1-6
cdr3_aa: CASSLTGTGDSPLHF
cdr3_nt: TGTGCCAGCTCACTTACCGGGACAGGGGACTCACCCCTCCACTTT

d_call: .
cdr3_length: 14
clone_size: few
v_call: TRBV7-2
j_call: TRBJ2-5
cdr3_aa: CASSLGSGEETQYF
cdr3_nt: TGTGCCAGCAGCTTAGGATCCGGGGAAGAGACCCAGTACTTC

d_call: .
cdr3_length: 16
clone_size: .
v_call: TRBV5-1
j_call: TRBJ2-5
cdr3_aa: CASSLGQSRFQETQYF
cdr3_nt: TGCGCCAGCAGCTTGGGACAGAGCCGTTTCCAAGAGACCCAGTACTTC

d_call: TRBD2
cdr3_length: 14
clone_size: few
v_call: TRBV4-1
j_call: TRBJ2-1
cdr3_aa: CASSHAGGHNEQFF
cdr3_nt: TGCGCCAGCAGCCACGCGGGGGGCCACAATGAGCAGTTCTTC

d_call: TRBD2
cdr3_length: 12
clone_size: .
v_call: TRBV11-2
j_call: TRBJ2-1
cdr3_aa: CASSLDGREQFF
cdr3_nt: TGTGCCAGCAGCCTTGACGGGAGGGAGCAGTTCTTC

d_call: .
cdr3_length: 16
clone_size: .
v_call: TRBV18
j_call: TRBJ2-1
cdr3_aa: CASSPPTTTSYNEQFF
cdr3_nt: TGTGCCAGCTCACCACCGACAACTACCTCCTACAATGAGCAGTTCTTC

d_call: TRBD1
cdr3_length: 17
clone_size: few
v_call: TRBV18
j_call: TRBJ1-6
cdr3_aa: CASSPLTGASVTSPLHF
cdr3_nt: TGTGCCAGCTCACCTCTCACAGGGGCCTCCGTAACTTCACCCCTCCACTTT

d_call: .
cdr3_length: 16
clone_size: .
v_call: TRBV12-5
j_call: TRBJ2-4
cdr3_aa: CASGTSGTLAKNIQYF
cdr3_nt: TGTGCTAGTGGTACCTCCGGGACACTAGCCAAAAACATTCAGTACTTC

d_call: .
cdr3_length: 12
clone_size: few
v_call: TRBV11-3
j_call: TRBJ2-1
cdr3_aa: CASSSVNNEQFF
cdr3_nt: TGTGCCAGCAGCTCAGTTAACAATGAGCAGTTCTTC

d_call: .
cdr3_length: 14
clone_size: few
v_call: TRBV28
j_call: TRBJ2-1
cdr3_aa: CASSLLPGRVEQFF
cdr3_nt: TGTGCCAGCAGTTTATTACCAGGAAGGGTTGAGCAGTTCTTC

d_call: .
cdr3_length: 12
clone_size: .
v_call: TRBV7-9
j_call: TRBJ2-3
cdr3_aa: CASKSLADTQYF
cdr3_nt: TGTGCCAGCAAAAGTTTGGCAGATACGCAGTATTTT

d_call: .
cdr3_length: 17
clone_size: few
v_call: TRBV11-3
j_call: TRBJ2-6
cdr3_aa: CASSLVVVGTGANVLTF
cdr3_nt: TGTGCCAGCAGCTTAGTTGTTGTTGGAACTGGGGCCAACGTCCTGACTTTC

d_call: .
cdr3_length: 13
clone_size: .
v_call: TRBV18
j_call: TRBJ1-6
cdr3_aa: CASSPSGTSPLHF
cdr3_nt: TGTGCCAGCTCACCGTCCGGGACTTCACCCCTCCACTTT

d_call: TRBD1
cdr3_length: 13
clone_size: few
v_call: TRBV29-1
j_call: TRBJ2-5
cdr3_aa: CSARQGAGETQYF
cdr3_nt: TGCAGCGCCCGACAGGGGGCGGGGGAGACCCAGTACTTC

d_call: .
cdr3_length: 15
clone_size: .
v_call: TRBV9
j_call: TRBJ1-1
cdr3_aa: CASSPVPGAYTEAFF
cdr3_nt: TGTGCCAGCAGCCCGGTCCCGGGGGCGTATACTGAAGCTTTCTTT

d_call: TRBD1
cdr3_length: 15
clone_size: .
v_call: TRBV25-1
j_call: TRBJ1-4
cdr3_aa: CASRSTGAPGEKLFF
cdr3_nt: TGTGCCAGCAGATCGACAGGGGCCCCTGGTGAAAAACTGTTTTTT

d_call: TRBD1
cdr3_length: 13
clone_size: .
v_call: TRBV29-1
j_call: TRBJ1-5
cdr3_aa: CSAGRGLDQPQHF
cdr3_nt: TGCAGCGCCGGCAGGGGGCTAGATCAGCCCCAGCATTTT

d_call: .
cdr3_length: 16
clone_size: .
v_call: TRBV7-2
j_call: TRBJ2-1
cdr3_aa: CASSLLSGGSYNEQFF
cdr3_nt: TGTGCCAGCAGCTTACTTAGCGGTGGCTCCTACAATGAGCAGTTCTTC

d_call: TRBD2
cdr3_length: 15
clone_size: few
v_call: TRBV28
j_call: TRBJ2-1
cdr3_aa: CASSPGGRVYNEQFF
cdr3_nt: TGTGCCAGCAGTCCGGGGGGGAGAGTGTACAATGAGCAGTTCTTC

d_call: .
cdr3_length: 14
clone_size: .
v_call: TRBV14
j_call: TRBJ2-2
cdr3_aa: CASSSILDTGELFF
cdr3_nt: TGTGCCAGCAGCTCGATTCTGGACACCGGGGAGCTGTTTTTT

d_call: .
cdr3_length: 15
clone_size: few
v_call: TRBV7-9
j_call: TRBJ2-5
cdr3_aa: CASSAQRERGETQYF
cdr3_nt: TGTGCCAGCAGCGCACAGAGGGAGAGGGGAGAGACCCAGTACTTC

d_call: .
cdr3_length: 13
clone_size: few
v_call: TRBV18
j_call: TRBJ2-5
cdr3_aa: CASSPGTQETQYF
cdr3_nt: TGTGCCAGCTCACCGGGAACGCAAGAGACCCAGTACTTC

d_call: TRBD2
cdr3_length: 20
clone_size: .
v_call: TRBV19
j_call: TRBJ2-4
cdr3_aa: CASSPGLRSTSGGAKNIQYF
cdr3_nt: TGTGCCAGTAGTCCGGGACTCCGAAGCACTAGCGGGGGCGCCAAAAACATTCAGTACTTC

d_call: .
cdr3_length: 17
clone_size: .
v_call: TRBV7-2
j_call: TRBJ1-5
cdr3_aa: CASSETRGYGGNQPQHF
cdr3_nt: TGTGCCAGCAGCGAAACCCGGGGGTACGGTGGCAATCAGCCCCAGCATTTT

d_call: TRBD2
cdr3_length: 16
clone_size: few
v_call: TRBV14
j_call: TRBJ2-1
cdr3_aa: CASSRQGTSGAHEQFF
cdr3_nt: TGTGCCAGCAGCCGCCAAGGGACTAGCGGGGCCCATGAGCAGTTCTTC

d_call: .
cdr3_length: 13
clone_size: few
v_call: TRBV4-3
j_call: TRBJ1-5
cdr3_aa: CASSLGKGQPQHF
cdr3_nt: TGCGCCAGCAGCCTTGGAAAAGGTCAGCCCCAGCATTTT

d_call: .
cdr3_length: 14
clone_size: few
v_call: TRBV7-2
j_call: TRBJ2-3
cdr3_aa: CASSTSGPSILQYF
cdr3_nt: TGTGCCAGCAGCACAAGCGGGCCCTCGATATTGCAGTATTTT

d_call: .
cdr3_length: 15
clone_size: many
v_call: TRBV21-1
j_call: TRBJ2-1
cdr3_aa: CAPQGGQRTYNEQFF
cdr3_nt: TGTGCCCCCCAGGGAGGACAGCGAACATACAATGAGCAGTTCTTC

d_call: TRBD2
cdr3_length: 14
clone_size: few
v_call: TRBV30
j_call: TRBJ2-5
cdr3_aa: CAWRGAGAIETQYF
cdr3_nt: TGTGCCTGGAGGGGAGCGGGAGCGATTGAGACCCAGTACTTC

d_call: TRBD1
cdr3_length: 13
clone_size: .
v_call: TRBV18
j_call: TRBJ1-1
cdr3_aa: CASSHDGQDEAFF
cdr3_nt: TGTGCCAGCTCACACGATGGACAGGATGAAGCTTTCTTT

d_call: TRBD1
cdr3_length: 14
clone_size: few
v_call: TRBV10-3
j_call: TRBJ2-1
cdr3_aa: CATRIGQGTNEQFF
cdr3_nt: TGTGCCACGAGGATAGGACAGGGTACGAATGAGCAGTTCTTC

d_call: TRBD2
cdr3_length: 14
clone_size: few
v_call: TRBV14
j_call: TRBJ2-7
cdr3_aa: CASSQAGEGYEQYF
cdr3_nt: TGTGCCAGCAGCCAAGCGGGGGAGGGCTACGAGCAGTACTTC

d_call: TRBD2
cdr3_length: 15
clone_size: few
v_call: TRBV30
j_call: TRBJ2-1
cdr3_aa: CAWNGAGGSYNEQFF
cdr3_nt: TGTGCCTGGAACGGTGCGGGAGGATCCTACAATGAGCAGTTCTTC

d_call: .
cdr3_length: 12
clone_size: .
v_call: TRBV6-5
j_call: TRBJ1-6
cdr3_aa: CASSYSYSPLHF
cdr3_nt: TGTGCCAGCAGTTACTCCTATAGCCCCCTCCACTTT

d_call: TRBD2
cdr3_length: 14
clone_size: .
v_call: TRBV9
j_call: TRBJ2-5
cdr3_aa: CASSASTGGPSQYF
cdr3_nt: TGTGCCAGCAGCGCCTCTACGGGGGGGCCATCCCAGTACTTC

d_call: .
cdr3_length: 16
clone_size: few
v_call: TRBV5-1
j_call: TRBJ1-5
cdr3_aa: CASSPGSGVSNQPQHF
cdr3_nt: TGCGCCAGCAGCCCTGGGTCAGGGGTAAGCAATCAGCCCCAGCATTTT

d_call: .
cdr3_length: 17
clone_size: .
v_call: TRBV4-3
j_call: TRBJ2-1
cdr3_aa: CASSQLFGAGSYNEQFF
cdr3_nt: TGCGCCAGCAGCCAGCTTTTCGGCGCGGGATCCTACAATGAGCAGTTCTTC